The T cell receptor beta chain described here comes from a study of cytomegalovirus exposure and HLA in healthy donors. The wider study: In an earlier analysis, 117 million unique TCR beta sequences were found from some 170 million T cells.

The donors comprised healthy bone marrow donors. The CDR3 is made up of 13 amino acids. V lost 8 bases and J 6 bases, leaving 13 bases between the germline ends. Per the germline V gene, CDR1 is SGHVS and CDR2 is FNYEAQ. Study observations and caveats: TCR beta chains associated with HLA were, in a later analysis, more clonally expanded than equally common others. When analyzed later, a missense DCLRE1C variant was found to be linked to TCR beta V- and J-gene trimming.

Note on this clone: The antigen is unknown.

This PCR relied on a set of 60 Vbeta primers and 13 Jbeta primers. Assay: immunoSEQ multiplex PCR; the TCRdb copy retains only in-frame clones and omits some. The sample holds over 150,000 clones, 68% seen once. The chain uses TRBV7-6 and TRBJ2-2, with a weak D call TRBD2 (6 bases). This receptor was obtained from a man aged 50 or older in good health and CMV-seronegative. Input material: PBMCs. The CDR3 region is CASGVGGPGELFF. The CDR3 nucleotides are TGTGCCAGCGGTGTGGGGGGACCCGGGGAGCTGTTTTTT.